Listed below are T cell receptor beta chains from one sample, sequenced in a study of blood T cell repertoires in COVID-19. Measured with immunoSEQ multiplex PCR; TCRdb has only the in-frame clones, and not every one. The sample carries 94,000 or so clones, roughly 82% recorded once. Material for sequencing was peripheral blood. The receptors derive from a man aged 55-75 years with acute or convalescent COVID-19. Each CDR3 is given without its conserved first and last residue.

CDR3aa: ASSYALQGSYEQY
v_gene: TRBV6-5
j_gene: TRBJ2-7
len: 13

CDR3aa: ASSLGTGVATDTQY
v_gene: TRBV4-1
j_gene: TRBJ2-3
len: 14

CDR3aa: ASSPQGVLANYGYT
v_gene: TRBV2
j_gene: TRBJ1-2
len: 14

CDR3aa: ASGLLRGLRQGGWGNQPQH
v_gene: TRBV12-5
j_gene: TRBJ1-5
len: 19

CDR3aa: ASSEPLRGLGGYT
v_gene: TRBV6-1
j_gene: TRBJ1-2
len: 13

CDR3aa: ATSHQGTVYQPQH
v_gene: TRBV15
j_gene: TRBJ1-5
len: 13

CDR3aa: ASSERGDRGRLLRYNEQF
v_gene: TRBV10-1
j_gene: TRBJ2-1
len: 18

CDR3aa: ASSRAGSTYEQY
v_gene: TRBV3-1/TRBV3-2
j_gene: TRBJ2-7
len: 12

CDR3aa: SVEGLAKNIQY
v_gene: TRBV29-1
j_gene: TRBJ2-4
len: 11

CDR3aa: ASSVEQLMNTEAF
v_gene: TRBV9
j_gene: TRBJ1-1
len: 13

CDR3aa: ASGPRSSYNSPLH
v_gene: TRBV19
j_gene: TRBJ1-6
len: 13

CDR3aa: ASRVAGGQGGELF
v_gene: TRBV28
j_gene: TRBJ2-2
len: 13

CDR3aa: ASRQGYGYT
v_gene: TRBV19
j_gene: TRBJ1-2
len: 9

CDR3aa: ASSLGRGDAF
v_gene: TRBV6-6
j_gene: TRBJ1-1
len: 10

CDR3aa: ASREQGGDTEAF
v_gene: TRBV28
j_gene: TRBJ1-1
len: 12

CDR3aa: ASSYTGSYGYT
v_gene: TRBV7-2
j_gene: TRBJ1-2
len: 11

CDR3aa: ASSIRLAGPSTDTQY
v_gene: TRBV5-6
j_gene: TRBJ2-3
len: 15

CDR3aa: ASSPQQGARYEQY
v_gene: TRBV5-1
j_gene: TRBJ2-7
len: 13

CDR3aa: ASSREYSNQPQH
v_gene: TRBV7-9
j_gene: TRBJ1-5
len: 12

CDR3aa: ATSSSLVQLTGELF
v_gene: TRBV15
j_gene: TRBJ2-2
len: 14

CDR3aa: ASSPGGWSDSLF
v_gene: TRBV5-5
j_gene: TRBJ1-4
len: 12

CDR3aa: ASSYPRTGVYEQY
v_gene: TRBV12-1
j_gene: TRBJ2-7
len: 13

CDR3aa: ASSPGEGPGSGYT
v_gene: TRBV4-3
j_gene: TRBJ1-2
len: 13

CDR3aa: ASSRARQGSEKLF
v_gene: TRBV18
j_gene: TRBJ1-4
len: 13

CDR3aa: ASSHYGQGDYGYT
v_gene: TRBV3-1/TRBV3-2
j_gene: TRBJ1-2
len: 13

CDR3aa: AWSALGTGHLLYGYT
v_gene: TRBV30
j_gene: TRBJ1-2
len: 15

CDR3aa: ASSQDNRAGTYNEQF
v_gene: TRBV4-1
j_gene: TRBJ2-1
len: 15

CDR3aa: ASSPDRGGLDQPQH
v_gene: TRBV27
j_gene: TRBJ1-5
len: 14

CDR3aa: ASSLGNGQGGDEQF
v_gene: TRBV5-1
j_gene: TRBJ2-1
len: 14

CDR3aa: ASSLGQYNEQF
v_gene: TRBV11-2
j_gene: TRBJ2-1
len: 11

CDR3aa: SVMTYSYEQY
v_gene: TRBV29-1
j_gene: TRBJ2-7
len: 10

CDR3aa: ATRKNRGNSNQPQH
v_gene: TRBV24-1
j_gene: TRBJ1-5
len: 14

CDR3aa: ASSRGGRETQY
v_gene: TRBV28
j_gene: TRBJ2-5
len: 11

CDR3aa: ASSATGFSTDTQY
v_gene: TRBV14
j_gene: TRBJ2-3
len: 13

CDR3aa: ASSPPPGGETQY
v_gene: TRBV18
j_gene: TRBJ2-5
len: 12

CDR3aa: ASSQGQGAEKLF
v_gene: TRBV3-1/TRBV3-2
j_gene: TRBJ1-4
len: 12

CDR3aa: ASSQGSGGLNEQF
v_gene: TRBV7-2
j_gene: TRBJ2-1
len: 13

CDR3aa: ASSIPSGTDREGDYYYGYT
v_gene: TRBV19
j_gene: TRBJ1-2
len: 19

CDR3aa: ASRGYIGSGSNEQF
v_gene: TRBV2
j_gene: TRBJ2-1
len: 14

CDR3aa: ASSQVTGGYGYT
v_gene: TRBV3-1/TRBV3-2
j_gene: TRBJ1-2
len: 12

CDR3aa: ASSMNGQGSTDTQY
v_gene: TRBV19
j_gene: TRBJ2-3
len: 14

CDR3aa: ATSDLGPTGHEKLF
v_gene: TRBV24-1
j_gene: TRBJ1-4
len: 14

CDR3aa: ASTQELYAEAF
v_gene: TRBV2
j_gene: TRBJ1-1
len: 11

CDR3aa: ASSLGRTGANEKLF
v_gene: TRBV7-2
j_gene: TRBJ1-4
len: 14

CDR3aa: ASSSGTGARLGTQY
v_gene: TRBV6-2/TRBV6-3
j_gene: TRBJ2-5
len: 14

CDR3aa: ASQGTASSPQITDTQY
v_gene: TRBV5-1
j_gene: TRBJ2-3
len: 16

CDR3aa: ASSFDWDAGRYDGYT
v_gene: TRBV5-5
j_gene: TRBJ1-2
len: 15

CDR3aa: ASSHHTGTSGGRTDTQY
v_gene: TRBV3-1/TRBV3-2
j_gene: TRBJ2-3
len: 17

CDR3aa: ASSSLDKIYVYGYT
v_gene: TRBV5-6
j_gene: TRBJ1-2
len: 14

CDR3aa: ASSYSAGNTEAF
v_gene: TRBV6-5
j_gene: TRBJ1-1
len: 12

CDR3aa: ASSYSWRQGNSPLH
v_gene: TRBV6-5
j_gene: TRBJ1-6
len: 14

CDR3aa: ASSQGALQTGSYGYT
v_gene: TRBV4-1
j_gene: TRBJ1-2
len: 15

CDR3aa: ATSRGGGQSNEQF
v_gene: TRBV15
j_gene: TRBJ2-1
len: 13

CDR3aa: ASSTASGGAINEQF
v_gene: TRBV19
j_gene: TRBJ2-1
len: 14

CDR3aa: ASGRGEKLF
v_gene: TRBV28
j_gene: TRBJ1-4
len: 9